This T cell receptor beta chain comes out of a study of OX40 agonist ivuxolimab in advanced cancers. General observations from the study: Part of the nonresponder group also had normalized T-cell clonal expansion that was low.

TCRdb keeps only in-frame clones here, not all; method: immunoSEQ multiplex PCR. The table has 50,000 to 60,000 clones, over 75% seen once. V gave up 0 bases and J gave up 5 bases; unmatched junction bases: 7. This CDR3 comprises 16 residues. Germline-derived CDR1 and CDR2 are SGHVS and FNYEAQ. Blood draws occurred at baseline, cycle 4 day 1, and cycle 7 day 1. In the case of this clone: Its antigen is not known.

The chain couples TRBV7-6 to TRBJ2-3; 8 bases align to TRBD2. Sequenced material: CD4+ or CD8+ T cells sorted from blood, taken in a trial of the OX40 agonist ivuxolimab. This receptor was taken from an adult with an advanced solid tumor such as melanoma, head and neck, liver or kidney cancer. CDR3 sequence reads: CASSLASGGPLDTQYF. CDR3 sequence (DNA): TGTGCCAGCAGCTTAGCAAGCGGGGGCCCCTTAGATACGCAGTATTTT.